What follows is one TCR beta chain and its context. CDR3 length: 13 residues. Germline assignment: CDR1 MGHRA and CDR2 YSYEKL. V was clipped by 5 bases and J by 3 bases, with 8 bases between them. This sample was included in a study of blood T cell repertoires in COVID-19. Study-level background: Italy, Spain and the United States were the sources of the convalescent and acute COVID-19 samples. The analysed material was cDNA or gDNA that came from T cells, B-cell-depleted T cells, or PBMCs.

As processed by the authors: It was from reference gene primer amplification that nucleated cell counts were estimated. Here immunoSEQ multiplex PCR was the method, and the copy in TCRdb shows in-frame clones only, minus some. V, J and clone size are taken as reported in that table, and D and trimming were inferred from the DNA itself. The sample holds some 130,000 clones, about 72% seen once. Specimen: peripheral blood. The sequence was collected from a woman between 65 and 79 years old with acute or convalescent COVID-19. The rearrangement uses TRBV4-1 and TRBJ2-1; TRBD2 might be the D (6 bases). The CDR3 coding sequence is TGCGCCAGCAGCTCGACTAGCTACAATGAGCAGTTCTTC. Protein product: CASSSTSYNEQFF.